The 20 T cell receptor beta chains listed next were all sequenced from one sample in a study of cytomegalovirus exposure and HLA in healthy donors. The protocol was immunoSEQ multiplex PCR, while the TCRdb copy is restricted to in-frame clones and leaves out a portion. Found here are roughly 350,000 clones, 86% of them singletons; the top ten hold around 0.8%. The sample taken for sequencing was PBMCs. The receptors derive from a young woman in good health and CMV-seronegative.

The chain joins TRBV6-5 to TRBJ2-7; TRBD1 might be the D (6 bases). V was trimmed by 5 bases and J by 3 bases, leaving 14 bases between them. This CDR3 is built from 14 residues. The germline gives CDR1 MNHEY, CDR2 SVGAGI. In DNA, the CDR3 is TGTGCCAGCAGTCAACAGGGAAAGTACTACGAGCAGTACTTC. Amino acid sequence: CASSQQGKYYEQYF.

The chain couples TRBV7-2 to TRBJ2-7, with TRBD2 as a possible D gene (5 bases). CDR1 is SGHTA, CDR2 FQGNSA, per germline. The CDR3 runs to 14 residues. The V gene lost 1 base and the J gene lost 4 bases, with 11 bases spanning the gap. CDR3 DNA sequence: TGTGCCAGCAGCTTAGGCAGGTCGGGATACGAGCAGTACTTC. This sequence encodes CASSLGRSGYEQYF.

The CDR3 here is CASSPGQGTDTQYF. The CDR3 coding sequence is TGCGCCAGCAGCCCCGGACAGGGAACAGATACGCAGTATTTT. The chain has TRBV4-3 and TRBJ2-3, with TRBD1 identical over 8 bases. CDR3 length: 14 residues. Trimming removed 4 bases from V and 3 bases from J; junction bases left unmatched: 3. The germline V gene encodes CDR1 LGHNA and CDR2 YSLEER.

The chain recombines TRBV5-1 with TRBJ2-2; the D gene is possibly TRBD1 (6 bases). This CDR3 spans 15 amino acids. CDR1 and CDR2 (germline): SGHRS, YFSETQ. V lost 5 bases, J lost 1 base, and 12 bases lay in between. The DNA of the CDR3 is TGCGCCAGCAGAACGGGACAACTGAACACCGGGGAGCTGTTTTTT. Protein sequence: CASRTGQLNTGELFF.

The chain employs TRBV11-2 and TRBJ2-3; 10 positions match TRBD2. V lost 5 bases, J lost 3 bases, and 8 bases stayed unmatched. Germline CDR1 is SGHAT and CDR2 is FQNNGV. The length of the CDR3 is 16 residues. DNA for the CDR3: TGTGCCAGCAGCCCGCTAGCGGGAGAGGAAACAGATACGCAGTATTTT. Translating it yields CASSPLAGEETDTQYF.

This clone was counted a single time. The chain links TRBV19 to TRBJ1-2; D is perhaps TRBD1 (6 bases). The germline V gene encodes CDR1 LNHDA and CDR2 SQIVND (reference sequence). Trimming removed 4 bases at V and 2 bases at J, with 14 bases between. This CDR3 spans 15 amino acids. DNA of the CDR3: TGTGCCAGTAGTACTTCGGCCGGGACAAACTATGGCTACACCTTC. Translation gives CASSTSAGTNYGYTF.

The CDR3 sequence: CSVHPGTSGANTGELFF. The CDR3 nucleotides are TGCAGCGTCCACCCCGGGACTAGCGGAGCGAACACCGGGGAGCTGTTTTTT. The chain employs TRBV29-1 and TRBJ2-2; 11 bases are a match to TRBD2. The length of the CDR3 is 17 residues. With V trimmed by 6 bases and J by 0 bases, 9 bases remained unmatched. Per the germline V gene, CDR1 is SQVTM and CDR2 is ANQGSEA.

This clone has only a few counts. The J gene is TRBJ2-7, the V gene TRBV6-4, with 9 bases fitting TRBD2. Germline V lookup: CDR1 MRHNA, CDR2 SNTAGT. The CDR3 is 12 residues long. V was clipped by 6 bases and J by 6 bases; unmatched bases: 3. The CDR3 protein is CASSQLAGEQYF. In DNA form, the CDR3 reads TGTGCCAGCAGCCAACTAGCGGGCGAGCAGTACTTC.

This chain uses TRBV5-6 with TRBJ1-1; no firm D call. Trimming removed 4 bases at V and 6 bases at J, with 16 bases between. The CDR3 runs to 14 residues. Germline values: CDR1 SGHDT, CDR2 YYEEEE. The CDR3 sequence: CASSAGPGSPEAFF. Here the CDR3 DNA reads TGTGCCAGCAGCGCGGGCCCTGGGTCACCTGAAGCTTTCTTT. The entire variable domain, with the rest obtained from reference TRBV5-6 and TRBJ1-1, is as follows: DAGVTQSPTHLIKTRGQQVTLRCSPKSGHDTVSWYQQALGQGPQFIFQYYEEEERQRGNFPDRFSGHQFPNYSSELNVNALLLGDSALYLCASSAGPGSPEAFFGQGTRLTVV.

The CDR3 DNA sequence: TGCGCCAGCAGCGGAGCGGGACAAGATACGCAGTATTTT. This translates into CASSGAGQDTQYF. J is TRBJ2-3 and V is TRBV5-1; tentative D call: TRBD2 (7 bases). This CDR3 is built from 13 residues. Looked up from germline, CDR1 is SGHRS and CDR2 is YFSETQ. V was cut by 4 bases and J by 5 bases, with 11 bases left in between.

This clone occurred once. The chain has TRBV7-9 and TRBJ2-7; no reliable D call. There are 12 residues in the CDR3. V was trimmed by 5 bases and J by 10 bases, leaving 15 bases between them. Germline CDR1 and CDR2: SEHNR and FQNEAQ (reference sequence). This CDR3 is CASSGGTVEQYF. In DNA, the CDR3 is TGTGCCAGCAGCGGCGGAACTGTCGAACAGTACTTC. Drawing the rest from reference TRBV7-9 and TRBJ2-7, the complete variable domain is DTGVSQNPRHKITKRGQNVTFRCDPISEHNRLYWYRQTLGQGPEFLTYFQNEAQLEKSRLLSDRFSAERPKGSFSTLEIQRTEQGDSAMYLCASSGGTVEQYFGPGTRLTVT.

The CDR3 DNA reads as TGTGCCAGCAGTAACCACAGGGACACCGGGGAGCTGTTTTTT. As protein: CASSNHRDTGELFF. The genes are TRBV7-8 and TRBJ2-2; D might be TRBD1 (6 bases). V was shortened by 6 bases and J by 3 bases, with 11 bases between the two germline ends. Germline V gives CDR1 SGHVS, CDR2 FQNEAQ. The CDR3 extends over 14 amino acids.

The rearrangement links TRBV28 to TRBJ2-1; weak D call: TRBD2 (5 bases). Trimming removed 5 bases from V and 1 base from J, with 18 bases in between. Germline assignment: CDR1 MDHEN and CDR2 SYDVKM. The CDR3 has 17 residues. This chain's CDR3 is CASSPPLGGPSYNEQFF. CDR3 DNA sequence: TGTGCCAGCAGTCCCCCCCTAGGCGGGCCGTCCTACAATGAGCAGTTCTTC.

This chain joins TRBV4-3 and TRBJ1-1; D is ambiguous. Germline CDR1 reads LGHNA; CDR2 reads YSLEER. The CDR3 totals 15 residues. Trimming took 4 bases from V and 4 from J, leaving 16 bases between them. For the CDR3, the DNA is TGCGCCAGCAGCCCCTACGAAGTCGGTCGCACTGAAGCTTTCTTT. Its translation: CASSPYEVGRTEAFF.

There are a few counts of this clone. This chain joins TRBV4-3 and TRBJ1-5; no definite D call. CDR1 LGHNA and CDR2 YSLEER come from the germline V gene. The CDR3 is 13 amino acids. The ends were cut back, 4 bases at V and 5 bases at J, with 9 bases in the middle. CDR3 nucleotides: TGCGCCAGCAGCCCCCACGGGGATCAGCCCCAGCATTTT. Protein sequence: CASSPHGDQPQHF.

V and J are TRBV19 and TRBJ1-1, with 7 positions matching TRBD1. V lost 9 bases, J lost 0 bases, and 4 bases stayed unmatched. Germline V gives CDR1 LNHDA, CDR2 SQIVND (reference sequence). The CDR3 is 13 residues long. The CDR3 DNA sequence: TGTGCCAGCAGGGACAGACTGAACACTGAAGCTTTCTTT. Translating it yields CASRDRLNTEAFF.

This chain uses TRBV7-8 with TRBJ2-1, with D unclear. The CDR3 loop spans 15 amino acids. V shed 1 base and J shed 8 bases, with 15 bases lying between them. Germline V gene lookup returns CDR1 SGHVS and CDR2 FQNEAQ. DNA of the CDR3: TGTGCCAGCAGCTTAGTGGATCCTAGTTCGTATGAGCAGTTCTTC. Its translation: CASSLVDPSSYEQFF.

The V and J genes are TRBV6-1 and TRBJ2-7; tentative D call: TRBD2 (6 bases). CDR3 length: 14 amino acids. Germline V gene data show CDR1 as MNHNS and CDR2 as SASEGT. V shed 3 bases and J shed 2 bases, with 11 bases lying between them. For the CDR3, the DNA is TGTGCCAGCAGTGAGCTGACTAGAACCTACGAGCAGTACTTC. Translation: CASSELTRTYEQYF.

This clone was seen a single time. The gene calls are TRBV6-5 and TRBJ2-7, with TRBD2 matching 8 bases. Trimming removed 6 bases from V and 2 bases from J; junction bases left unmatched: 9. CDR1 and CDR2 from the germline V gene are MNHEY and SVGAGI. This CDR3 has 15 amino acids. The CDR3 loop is CASSRTGRGAYEQYF. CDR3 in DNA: TGTGCCAGCAGCCGAACCGGGAGGGGAGCCTACGAGCAGTACTTC.

CDR3 DNA sequence: TGTGCCAGCAGGACGACTAGCCCTTTAAACAATGAGCAGTTCTTC. It translates to CASRTTSPLNNEQFF. V gene TRBV28 combines with J gene TRBJ2-1; 7 nucleotides match TRBD2. J was trimmed by 5 bases and V by 6 bases; bases with no gene match: 10. This CDR3 has 15 residues. CDR1 and CDR2 (germline): MDHEN, SYDVKM.